These T cell receptor beta chains were read from a single sample in a study of shared clonotypes between healthy human individuals. Sequenced by immunoSEQ multiplex PCR; TCRdb stores in-frame clones only, minus some. This table holds approximately 2.5 million clones, 90% to 95% found once. The sequencing input was naive CD4+ T cells from PBMCs. Every receptor here comes from a man in his late teens or twenties in good health. Some clones in this sample may be carry-over from other donors' samples. CDR3s include the opening cysteine and the closing phenylalanine or tryptophan. The D gene is left open where the match is weak. Clone size appears in some rows only: once, few, many, or a class for an expanded clone.

v_call: TRBV6-4
clone_size: once
d_call: .
j_call: TRBJ2-2
cdr3_length: 15
cdr3_aa: CASSEVYRHTGELFF
cdr3_nt: TGTGCCAGCAGTGAAGTATATCGGCACACCGGGGAGCTGTTTTTT

v_call: TRBV18
clone_size: .
d_call: .
j_call: TRBJ2-1
cdr3_length: 16
cdr3_aa: CASSLVAASSYNEQFF
cdr3_nt: TGTGCCAGCTCCCTGGTAGCGGCGAGCTCCTACAATGAGCAGTTCTTC

v_call: TRBV12-5
clone_size: .
d_call: TRBD1
j_call: TRBJ2-6
cdr3_length: 17
cdr3_aa: CASGLDRGRSGANVLTF
cdr3_nt: TGTGCTAGTGGTTTGGACAGGGGGAGGTCTGGGGCCAACGTCCTGACTTTC

v_call: TRBV6-1
clone_size: .
d_call: .
j_call: TRBJ1-2
cdr3_length: 14
cdr3_aa: CASSEASTVYGYTF
cdr3_nt: TGTGCCAGCAGTGAAGCGAGTACAGTCTATGGCTACACCTTC

v_call: TRBV7-3
clone_size: .
d_call: TRBD1
j_call: TRBJ2-4
cdr3_length: 15
cdr3_aa: CASSPGQGRGNIQYF
cdr3_nt: TGTGCCAGCAGCCCCGGACAGGGTAGGGGAAACATTCAGTACTTC

v_call: TRBV5-1
clone_size: .
d_call: TRBD1
j_call: TRBJ2-7
cdr3_length: 13
cdr3_aa: CASSFRTGDEQYF
cdr3_nt: TGCGCCAGCAGCTTCAGAACAGGGGACGAGCAGTACTTC

v_call: TRBV5-1
clone_size: .
d_call: .
j_call: TRBJ2-1
cdr3_length: 13
cdr3_aa: CASSDLRYNEQFF
cdr3_nt: TGCGCCAGCAGCGACCTCAGATACAATGAGCAGTTCTTC

v_call: TRBV5-1
clone_size: .
d_call: TRBD2
j_call: TRBJ2-5
cdr3_length: 14
cdr3_aa: CASSRTSGKETQYF
cdr3_nt: TGCGCCAGCAGCCGGACTAGCGGGAAAGAGACCCAGTACTTC

v_call: TRBV2
clone_size: .
d_call: TRBD2
j_call: TRBJ2-3
cdr3_length: 16
cdr3_aa: CASSEGLAGGMDTQYF
cdr3_nt: TGTGCCAGCAGTGAGGGACTAGCGGGAGGGATGGATACGCAGTATTTT

v_call: TRBV29-1
clone_size: .
d_call: TRBD1
j_call: TRBJ2-7
cdr3_length: 11
cdr3_aa: CSATGAYEQYF
cdr3_nt: TGCAGCGCCACAGGGGCGTACGAGCAGTACTTC